Here is one TCR beta chain with its context. Its antigen is currently unknown. TCRdb keeps only in-frame clones here, not all; method: immunoSEQ multiplex PCR. The sample comprises more than 50,000 clones, roughly 90% of which are singletons, and 2% to 2.5% rests with the top ten. A roughly 120-subject validation cohort, separate from the approximately 610-subject first cohort, supplied the donors. The data are from a study of cytomegalovirus exposure and HLA in healthy donors. Overall study results and limits: CMV antigen specificity of a few CMV-associated chains was confirmed in vitro. Cytomegalovirus association was assigned to around 150 TCR beta chains. Some public TCRs appeared in many individuals, while most sequences were rare.

Germline CDR1 reads SGHRS; CDR2 reads YFSETQ. The ends lost 4 bases at V and 5 bases at J; junction bases unmatched: 3. CDR3 length equals 13 residues. Sequences were obtained from PBMCs. The V call is TRBV5-1, the J call TRBJ2-4; TRBD1 matches 7 bases. The sequence was collected from a woman in her thirties in good health and CMV-seronegative. CDR3 nucleotides: TGCGCCAGCAGCCGGCAGGGGGAAAACATTCAGTACTTC. Its translation: CASSRQGENIQYF. The full variable domain, with the rest looked up from reference TRBV5-1 and TRBJ2-4, is KAGVTQTPRYLIKTRGQQVTLSCSPISGHRSVSWYQQTPGQGLQFLFEYFSETQRNKGNFPGRFSGRQFSNSRSEMNVSTLELGDSALYLCASSRQGENIQYFGAGTRLSVL.